The clone carrying this T cell receptor (beta chain) was seen many times. Antigen specificity is unknown. TCR beta CDR3 regions were amplified from RNA transcripts. Researchers ran a first-round RT-PCR on the TCR CDR3 using the HTBI primer set. From the multiplex PCR reads, TCRdb called clonotypes with MiXCR, one entry per CDR3 protein. The data show around 490,000 distinct CDR3 sequences, about 20% seen once. The sample is drawn from a study of T cells in Graves' hyperthyroidism and ophthalmopathy. General study points: Within blood appeared most thyroid clonotypes that had expanded above 0.001.

The origin of this receptor is a man aged 35-49 years with Graves' ophthalmopathy. Sequencing input: blood.

CDR3 DNA sequence: TGTGCCAGCAGCGTACAGCTTGGAAGGGAGACCCAGTACTTC. Translated: CASSVQLGRETQYF. The chain combines TRBV11-2 with TRBJ2-5; unclear D gene. V dropped 5 bases and J dropped 5 bases, with 15 bases sitting between them. This CDR3 has 14 residues. Germline V lookup: CDR1 SGHAT, CDR2 FQNNGV.